The text below deals with one T cell receptor (beta chain). This clone's antigen is unknown. Base qualities are not at hand, and no much larger clone is one base apart. The treatment or condition label of this sample denotes: in vitro stimulation with specific CMV peptide epitopes to enrich CMV-specific T cells. The source of the sample is a study of T cell repertoires in cytomegalovirus infection (dated by TCRdb to the late 2010s). General notes on the study: Alongside well-studied HLA-B-restricted epitopes, the peptide stimulations were aimed at recently identified HLA-C-restricted CMV epitopes, whose presentation resists viral immunomodulation. Because public TCR beta signatures pointed to carriage of CMV infection together with the matching HLA type, the HLA type of each donor mattered for the analysis.

TCRdb records Illumina HiSeq 1500 as the sequencer. Using fastp at Q25 and MiXCR, TCRdb reprocessed the public reads and kept productive beta chains. Records with the same CDR3 protein are collapsed into one entry carrying the most frequent genes and DNA. The table for this sample lists around 430,000 distinct CDR3 sequences; 42% of them were counted only once. The top ten constitute 35% to 50% of the sample. The paper's findings and limits, for the study overall: In both this cohort and an independent roughly 360-donor cohort, the cumulative frequency of public TCR beta family members distinguished carriers of CMV infection plus the relevant HLA type. The ex vivo response was dominated by HLA-C-restricted CMV-specific TCR beta clonotypes, which also provided the single most frequent clonotype in two of eight donors.

The sample was cultured PBMCs, taken from culture after CMV antigen stimulation. The source of this sequence is a human donor in good health (CMV status not recorded). Some clones in this sample may be carry-over from other donors' samples.

The DNA is TGCGCCAGCAGCATTTTCGTAACAGGGAACACTGAAGCTTTCTTT. This yields the protein CASSIFVTGNTEAFF. The chain employs TRBV4-3 and TRBJ1-1; the D gene is perhaps TRBD1, on 5 matching bases. For CDR1 and CDR2, the germline V gene lists LGHNA and YSLEER. A distance of 14 bases separates the germline ends of V and J, which lose 5 bases and 1 base respectively. Including cysteine and phenylalanine, the CDR3 has 15 amino acids. Kept here is only the CDR3 DNA, which spans 45 bases and is read in frame from base 1.